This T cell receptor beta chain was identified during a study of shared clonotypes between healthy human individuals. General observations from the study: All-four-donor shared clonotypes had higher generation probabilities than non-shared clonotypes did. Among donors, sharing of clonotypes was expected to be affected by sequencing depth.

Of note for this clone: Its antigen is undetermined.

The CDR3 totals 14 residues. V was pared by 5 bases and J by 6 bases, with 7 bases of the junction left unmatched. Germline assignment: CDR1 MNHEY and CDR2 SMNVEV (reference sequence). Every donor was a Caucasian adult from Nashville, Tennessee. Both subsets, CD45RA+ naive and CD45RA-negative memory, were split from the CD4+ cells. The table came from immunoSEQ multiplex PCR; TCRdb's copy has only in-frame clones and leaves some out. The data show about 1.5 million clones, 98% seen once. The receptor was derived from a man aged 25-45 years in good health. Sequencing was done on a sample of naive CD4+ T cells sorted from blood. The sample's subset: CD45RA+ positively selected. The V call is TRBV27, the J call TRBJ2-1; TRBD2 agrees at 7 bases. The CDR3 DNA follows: TGTGCCAGCAGTGTCCGTGGGAGGGTCAATGAGCAGTTCTTC. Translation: CASSVRGRVNEQFF.